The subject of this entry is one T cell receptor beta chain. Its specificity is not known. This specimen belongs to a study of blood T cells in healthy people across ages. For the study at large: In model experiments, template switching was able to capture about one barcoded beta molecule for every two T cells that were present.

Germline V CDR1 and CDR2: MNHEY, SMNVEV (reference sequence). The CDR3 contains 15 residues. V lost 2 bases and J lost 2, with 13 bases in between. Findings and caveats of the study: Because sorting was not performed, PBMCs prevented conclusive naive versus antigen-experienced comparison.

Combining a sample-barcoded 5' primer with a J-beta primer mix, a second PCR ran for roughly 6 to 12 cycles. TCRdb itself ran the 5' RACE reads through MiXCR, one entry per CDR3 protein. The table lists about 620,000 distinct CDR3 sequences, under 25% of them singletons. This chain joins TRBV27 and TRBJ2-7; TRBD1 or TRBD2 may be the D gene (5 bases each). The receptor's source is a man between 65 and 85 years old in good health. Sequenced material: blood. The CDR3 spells CASSLHRDGPYEQYF. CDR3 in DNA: TGTGCCAGCAGTTTACACCGGGACGGCCCCTACGAGCAGTACTTC.